The 25 T cell receptor beta chains in this list originate from one sample, sequenced in a study of T-cell reconstitution after alpha-beta-depleted transplantation in children. Preparation of the TCRbeta library used unique molecular identifiers. TCRdb reanalysed the PCR reads using MiXCR and keeps one entry per CDR3 protein. The sample includes hundreds of thousands of distinct CDR3 sequences, 16% of them seen just once. This sample comprised PBMCs from the stem cell graft donor, obtained from the stem cell graft. Receptor source: a human donor who donated a stem cell graft to a child with acute myeloid leukemia.

The chain recombines TRBV9 with TRBJ2-2; the D gene could be TRBD1 or TRBD2 (5 bases each). The CDR3 length is 17 residues. Trimming shortened V by 4 bases and J by 0 bases, and 16 bases separated the two germline ends. From germline, CDR1 is SGDLS and CDR2 YYNGEE. CDR3 in DNA: TGTGCCAGCAGCCAACCCAAGTCGGGGCCGAACACCGGGGAGCTGTTTTTT. Encoded protein: CASSQPKSGPNTGELFF.

This clonotype was seen a few times. The CDR3 DNA reads TGCGCCAGCAGCTCCAAATTAGCCGTGACCAGGAACACTGAAGCTTTCTTT. It specifies CASSSKLAVTRNTEAFF. V is TRBV5-1 and J is TRBJ1-1; D remains unclear. CDR1 SGHRS and CDR2 YFSETQ come from the germline V gene. The length of the CDR3 is 17 residues. Trimming pared 3 bases from V and 1 base from J, leaving 19 bases between.

This chain joins TRBV7-9 and TRBJ2-1; D is tentatively TRBD1 or TRBD2 (5 bases each). V was pared by 5 bases and J by 0 bases, with 17 bases between. The CDR3 extends over 17 amino acids. CDR1 and CDR2 (germline): SEHNR, FQNEAQ (reference sequence). The DNA of the CDR3 is TGTGCCAGCAGCCCTCGAGGGACGGTGAGCTCCTACAATGAGCAGTTCTTC. Its translation is CASSPRGTVSSYNEQFF.

This chain connects TRBV15 to TRBJ2-4; no definite D call. V was clipped by 1 base and J by 7 bases, with 11 bases between them. The CDR3 loop spans 14 amino acids. In germline, CDR1 is LNHNV, CDR2 YYDKDF (reference sequence). CDR3 sequence: CATSRAGSGNIQYF. For the CDR3, the DNA is TGTGCCACCAGCAGAGCCGGGTCCGGGAACATTCAGTACTTC.

The V and J genes are TRBV5-1 and TRBJ2-7, with D unresolved. V was cut by 0 bases and J by 1 base, with 8 bases left in between. This CDR3 region has 14 residues. The germline V gene has CDR1 SGHRS and CDR2 YFSETQ. The CDR3 sequence: CASSLDPLSYEQYV. As DNA, the CDR3 is TGCGCCAGCAGCTTGGACCCACTTTCCTACGAGCAGTACGTC.

J is TRBJ2-7 and V is TRBV6-5, with D unresolved. V lost 0 bases and J lost 0, with 15 bases in between. CDR1 is MNHEY and CDR2 is SVGAGI in the germline V gene. The CDR3 covers 17 residues. The CDR3 region is CASSYSSEPSSSYEQYV. In nucleotides, the CDR3 is TGTGCCAGCAGTTACTCATCGGAGCCGTCCAGCTCCTACGAGCAGTACGTC.

The V gene is TRBV18, the J gene TRBJ2-3; unclear D gene. The CDR3 extends over 15 amino acids. Germline V CDR1 and CDR2: KGHSH, LQKENI. The ends were cut back, 3 bases at V and 3 bases at J, with 13 bases in the middle. This chain's CDR3 is CASSPLWTRTDTQYF. The CDR3 coding sequence is TGTGCCAGCTCACCCCTTTGGACCAGAACAGATACGCAGTATTTT.

The sample holds a few counts of this clonotype. V usage is TRBV10-2 and J usage is TRBJ2-5; TRBD2 is a possible D gene (6 bases). Germline-derived CDR1 and CDR2 are WSHSY and SAAADI. Trimming cost V 3 bases and J 3 bases, with 20 bases left between them. This CDR3 region has 17 residues. CDR3 in DNA: TGCGCCAGCAGTGAAGGGCGGGACCTCCTAGGGGAAGAGACCCAGTACTTC. This gives the protein CASSEGRDLLGEETQYF.

The rearrangement uses TRBV30 and TRBJ1-1; D is ambiguous. The CDR3 has 13 residues. The V end lost 2 bases, the J end lost 3 bases, and 10 bases lay between the germline ends. CDR1 is GTSNPN, CDR2 SVGIG, per germline (reference sequence). The CDR3 DNA is TGTGCCTGGAGTTGGGAGGCGGACACTGAAGCTTTCTTT. This codes for CAWSWEADTEAFF.

The chain couples TRBV11-3 to TRBJ2-3, with TRBD2 matching over 7 bases. The CDR3 consists of 14 residues. With V trimmed by 3 bases and J by 4 bases, 4 bases remained unmatched. Germline V gene data show CDR1 as SGHNT and CDR2 as YENEEA. This CDR3 reads CASSLAAGSDTQYF. The CDR3 coding sequence is TGTGCCAGCAGCTTGGCAGCGGGGTCAGATACGCAGTATTTT.

The chain carries TRBV12-5 and TRBJ2-5; D is possibly TRBD1 (5 bases). Trimming left V 5 bases short and J 7 bases short, with 20 bases between. This CDR3 is built from 15 residues. Germline CDR1 LGHNT, CDR2 FRNRAP. CDR3 in amino acids: CASGPEDTERGTQYF. The CDR3 nucleotides read TGTGCTAGTGGTCCTGAGGACACGGAGCGAGGGACCCAGTACTTC.

This clonotype was observed a few times. The V gene is TRBV6-5, the J gene TRBJ2-4; 9 bases are shared with TRBD2. Germline CDR1 is MNHEY and CDR2 is SVGAGI. The CDR3 runs 15 residues. V shed 2 bases and J 6 bases; nucleotides not matched to a gene: 5. The CDR3 region has the DNA TGTGCCAGCAGTTACGGGCGGGGGGGCTCAAACATTCAGTACTTC. It yields the protein CASSYGRGGSNIQYF.

Worth noting for this clonotype: This may be a read error: a much more frequent sequence differs by one nucleotide. The V and J genes are TRBV4-3 and TRBJ1-2; D may be TRBD1 (6 bases). The CDR3 spans 15 residues. The germline CDR1 and CDR2 sequences are LGHNA and YSLEER. This chain's CDR3 is CANSFSTGNAEGYTF. CDR3 DNA sequence: TGCGCCAACAGCTTTAGTACAGGGAATGCGGAAGGCTACACCTTC.

This clonotype has ten or more counts. The gene calls are TRBV5-6 and TRBJ1-2; unclear D gene. The V gene lost 4 bases and the J gene lost 6 bases, with 13 bases spanning the gap. This CDR3 has 13 amino acids. CDR1 and CDR2 from the germline V gene are SGHDT and YYEEEE. CDR3 residues: CASSRIGIDGYTF. CDR3 bases: TGTGCCAGCAGCCGGATCGGGATTGATGGCTACACCTTC.

This clonotype was seen ten or more times. The chain uses TRBV6-4 and TRBJ1-2; D might be TRBD1 (6 bases). Germline values: CDR1 MRHNA, CDR2 SNTAGT. The V and J ends lost 3 bases and 6 bases respectively, with 17 bases between them. This CDR3 region has 15 residues. The CDR3 loop reads CASSDPGATGNGYTF. The CDR3 DNA reads TGTGCCAGCAGTGATCCGGGGGCCACGGGAAATGGCTACACCTTC.

Comment on this clonotype: One junction end does not reproduce the germline sequence, and a read error may be involved. The chain uses TRBV6-2 or TRBV6-3 and TRBJ2-3; D gene ambiguous. Per germline, CDR1 MNHEY and CDR2 SVGEGT. The CDR3 sequence is 14 residues long. Here the CDR3 reads CASSTSRNGDMQYF. The CDR3 DNA follows: TGTGCCAGCAGTACTTCCCGGAACGGAGATATGCAGTATTTT.

The V call is TRBV12-3 or TRBV12-4, the J call TRBJ2-3, with TRBD2 matching over 9 bases. With 6 bases clipped from V and 3 bases from J, the junction kept 7 bases outside the gene matches. This CDR3 region has 15 residues. CDR3 in amino acids: CASRTSSGETDTQYF. CDR3 bases: TGTGCCAGCAGGACCTCTAGCGGGGAGACAGATACGCAGTATTTT.

This clonotype was seen only a few times. This chain links TRBV5-5 with TRBJ2-6, with no clear D. The CDR3 consists of 15 residues. Germline V CDR1 and CDR2: SGHKS, YYEKEE (reference sequence). With 3 bases removed from V and 0 bases from J, the gap between germline ends came to 7 bases. The CDR3 DNA sequence: TGTGCCAGCAGCTCCATGGCCTCTGGGGCCAACGTCCTGACTTTC. It encodes CASSSMASGANVLTF.

The rearrangement uses TRBV7-2 and TRBJ2-5; 7 bases are a match to TRBD2. The germline CDR1 and CDR2 sequences are SGHTA and FQGNSA. The CDR3 runs to 15 residues. With V trimmed by 3 bases and J by 5 bases, 9 bases remained unmatched. CDR3 loop: CASSFRGELLETQYF. The CDR3 DNA reads TGTGCCAGCAGCTTTCGGGGGGAGCTCCTGGAGACCCAGTACTTC. Based on the CDR3 plus reference TRBV7-2 and TRBJ2-5, the full variable domain is GAGVSQSPSNKVTEKGKDVELRCDPISGHTALYWYRQSLGQGLEFLIYFQGNSAPDKSGLPSDRFSAERTGGSVSTLTIQRTQQEDSAVYLCASSFRGELLETQYFGPGTRLLVL.

This clonotype was observed at least ten times. V and J are TRBV10-3 and TRBJ2-1; D not resolved. The CDR3 is 16 amino acids. With 2 bases removed from V and 0 bases from J, the gap between germline ends came to 11 bases. Germline V lookup: CDR1 ENHRY, CDR2 SYGVKD. CDR3 nucleotides: TGTGCCATCAGTGAGAGGAGTTCCCTCTCCTACAATGAGCAGTTCTTC. It specifies CAISERSSLSYNEQFF.

A note on this clonotype: It may be a read error: a sequence one base away is much more abundant. V gene TRBV29-1 combines with J gene TRBJ1-2; a possible D gene is TRBD1 (5 bases). Germline CDR1 and CDR2: SQVTM and ANQGSEA. There are 13 residues in the CDR3. The CDR3 coding sequence is TGCAGCGCCCGTGAACGGGAGGGGAAGGGCTGCACCTTC. Translation gives CSAREREGKGCTF.

This chain connects TRBV25-1 to TRBJ1-1; 10 nucleotides line up with TRBD1. V trimming: 6 bases; J trimming: 7 bases; junction bases outside the gene matches: 5. The germline CDR1 and CDR2 sequences are MGHDK and SYGVNS. The CDR3 sequence is 13 residues long. As DNA, the CDR3 is TGTGCCAGCAGCCGACAGGGGGCTGGTGAAGCTTTCTTT. Its translation: CASSRQGAGEAFF. The whole variable domain, filled in from reference TRBV25-1 and TRBJ1-1, reads EADIYQTPRYLVIGTGKKITLECSQTMGHDKMYWYQQDPGMELHLIHYSYGVNSTEKGDLSSESTVSRIRTEHFPLTLESARPSHTSQYLCASSRQGAGEAFFGQGTRLTVV.

This clonotype has only a few counts. This sequence joins TRBV2 and TRBJ1-6; 9 positions agree with TRBD1. The germline gives CDR1 SNHLY, CDR2 FYNNEI. J lost 7 bases, V lost 3 bases, and 4 bases had no gene match. The CDR3 length is 15 residues. This CDR3 reads CASSDSTGGNSPLHF. The DNA of the CDR3 is TGTGCCAGCAGTGACTCAACAGGGGGCAATTCACCCCTCCACTTT.

This clonotype was counted a few times. The rearrangement joins TRBV7-2 to TRBJ2-7, with 11 bases that match TRBD2. Germline V gives CDR1 SGHTA, CDR2 FQGNSA. The CDR3 totals 15 residues. Losses at the gene ends were 4 bases for V and 3 bases for J; bases not matched to a gene: 5. The CDR3 reads CASSSGGTSGYEQYF. CDR3 DNA sequence: TGTGCCAGCAGCTCCGGAGGGACTAGCGGCTACGAGCAGTACTTC.

The table lists this clonotype with many counts. The chain has TRBV29-1 and TRBJ2-3, with TRBD2 matching over 7 bases. The CDR3 covers 13 residues. The junction had 11 bases not matched to a gene; V was cut back by 8 bases and J by 6 bases. Germline loops: CDR1 SQVTM, CDR2 ANQGSEA. The CDR3 bases are TGCAGCCTTACAACGGGGGGTGGCGATACGCAGTATTTT. As protein: CSLTTGGGDTQYF.